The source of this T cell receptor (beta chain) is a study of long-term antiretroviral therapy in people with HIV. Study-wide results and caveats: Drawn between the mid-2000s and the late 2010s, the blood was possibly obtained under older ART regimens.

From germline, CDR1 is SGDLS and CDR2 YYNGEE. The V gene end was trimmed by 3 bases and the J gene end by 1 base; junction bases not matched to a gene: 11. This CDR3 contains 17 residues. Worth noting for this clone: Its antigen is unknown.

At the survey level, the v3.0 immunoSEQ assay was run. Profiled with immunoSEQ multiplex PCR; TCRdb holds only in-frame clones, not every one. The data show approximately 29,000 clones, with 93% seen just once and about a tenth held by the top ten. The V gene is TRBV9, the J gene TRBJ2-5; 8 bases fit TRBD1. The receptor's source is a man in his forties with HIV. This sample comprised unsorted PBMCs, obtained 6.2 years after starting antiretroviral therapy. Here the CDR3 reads CASSARAQGVSQETQYF. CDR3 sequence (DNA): TGTGCCAGCAGCGCGCGGGCACAGGGGGTTAGCCAAGAGACCCAGTACTTC.